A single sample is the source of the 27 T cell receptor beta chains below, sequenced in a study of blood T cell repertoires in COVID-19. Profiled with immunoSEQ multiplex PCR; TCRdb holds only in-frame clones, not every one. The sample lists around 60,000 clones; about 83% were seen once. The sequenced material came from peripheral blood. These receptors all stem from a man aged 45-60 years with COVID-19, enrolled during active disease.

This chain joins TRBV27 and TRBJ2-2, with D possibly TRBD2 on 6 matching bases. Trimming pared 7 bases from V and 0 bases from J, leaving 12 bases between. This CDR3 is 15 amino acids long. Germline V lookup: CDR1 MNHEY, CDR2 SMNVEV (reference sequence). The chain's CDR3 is CASTQTSTNTGELFF. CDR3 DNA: TGTGCCAGCACCCAAACTAGCACGAACACCGGGGAGCTGTTTTTT.

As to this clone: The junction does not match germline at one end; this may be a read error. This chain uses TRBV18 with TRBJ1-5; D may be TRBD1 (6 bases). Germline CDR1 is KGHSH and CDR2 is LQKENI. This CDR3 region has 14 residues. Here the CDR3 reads CASAPGGAGQPQHF. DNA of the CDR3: TGTGCCAGCGCACCGGGGGGGGCCGGGCAGCCCCAGCATTTT.

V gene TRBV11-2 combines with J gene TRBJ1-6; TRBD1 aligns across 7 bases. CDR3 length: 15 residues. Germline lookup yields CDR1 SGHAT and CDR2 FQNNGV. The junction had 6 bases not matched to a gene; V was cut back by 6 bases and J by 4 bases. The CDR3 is CASRKEGQYNSPLHF. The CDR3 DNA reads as TGTGCCAGCAGGAAGGAGGGACAGTATAATTCACCCCTCCACTTT.

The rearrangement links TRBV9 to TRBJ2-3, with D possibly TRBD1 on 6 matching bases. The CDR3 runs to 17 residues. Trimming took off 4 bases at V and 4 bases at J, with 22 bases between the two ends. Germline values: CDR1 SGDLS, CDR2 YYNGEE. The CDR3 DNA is TGTGCCAGCAGCCCCCACGCTGGAAGAGGGGGATCAGATACGCAGTATTTT. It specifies CASSPHAGRGGSDTQYF.

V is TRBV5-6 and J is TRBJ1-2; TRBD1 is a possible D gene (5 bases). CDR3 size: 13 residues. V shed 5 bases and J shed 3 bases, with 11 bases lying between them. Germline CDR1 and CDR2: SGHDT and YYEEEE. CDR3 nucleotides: TGTGCCAGCAGGGGTGCGACAGACTATGGCTACACCTTC. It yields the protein CASRGATDYGYTF.

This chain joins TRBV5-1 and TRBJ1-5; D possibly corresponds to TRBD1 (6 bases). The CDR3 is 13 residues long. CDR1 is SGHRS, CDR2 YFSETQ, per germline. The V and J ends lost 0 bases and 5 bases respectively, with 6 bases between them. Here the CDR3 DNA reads TGCGCCAGCAGCTTGGGGACAGATCAGCCCCAGCATTTT. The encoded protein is CASSLGTDQPQHF.

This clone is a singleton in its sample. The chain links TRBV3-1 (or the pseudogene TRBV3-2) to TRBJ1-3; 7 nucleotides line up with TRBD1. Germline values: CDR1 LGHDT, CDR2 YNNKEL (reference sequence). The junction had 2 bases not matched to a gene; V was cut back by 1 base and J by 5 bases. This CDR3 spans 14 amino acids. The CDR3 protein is CASSQGGGRNTIYF. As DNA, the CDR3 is TGTGCCAGCAGCCAAGGAGGGGGCCGAAACACCATATATTTT.

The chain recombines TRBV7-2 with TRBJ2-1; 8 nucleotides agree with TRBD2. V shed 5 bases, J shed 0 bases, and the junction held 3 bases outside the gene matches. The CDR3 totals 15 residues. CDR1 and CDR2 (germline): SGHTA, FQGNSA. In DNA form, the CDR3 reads TGTGCCAGCAGCCCCAGCGGGAGCTCCTACAATGAGCAGTTCTTC. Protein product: CASSPSGSSYNEQFF.

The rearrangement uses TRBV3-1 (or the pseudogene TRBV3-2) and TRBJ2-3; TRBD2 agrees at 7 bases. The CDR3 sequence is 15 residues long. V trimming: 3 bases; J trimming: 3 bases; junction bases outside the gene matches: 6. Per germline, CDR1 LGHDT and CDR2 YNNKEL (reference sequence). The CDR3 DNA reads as TGTGCCAGCAGCCAGGGCAGCGGGAATACAGATACGCAGTATTTT. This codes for CASSQGSGNTDTQYF.

The CDR3 DNA follows: TGCGCCAGCAGCCCGCTGTGGGGGGACGGAGGAGATACGCAGTATTTT. It encodes CASSPLWGDGGDTQYF. The chain joins TRBV5-1 to TRBJ2-3, with D possibly TRBD2 on 6 matching bases. This CDR3 has 16 amino acids. CDR1 is SGHRS and CDR2 is YFSETQ in the germline V gene. V dropped 4 bases and J dropped 5 bases, with 20 bases sitting between them.

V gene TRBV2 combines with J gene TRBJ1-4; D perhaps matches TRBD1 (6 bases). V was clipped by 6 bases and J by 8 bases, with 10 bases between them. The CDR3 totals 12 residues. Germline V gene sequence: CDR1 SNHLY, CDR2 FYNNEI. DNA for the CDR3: TGTGCCAGCAGGGGACACGGGGAAAAACTGTTTTTT. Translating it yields CASRGHGEKLFF.

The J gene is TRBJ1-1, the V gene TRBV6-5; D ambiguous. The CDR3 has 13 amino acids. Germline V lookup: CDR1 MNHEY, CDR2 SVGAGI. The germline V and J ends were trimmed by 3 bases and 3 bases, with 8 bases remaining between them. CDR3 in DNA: TGTGCCAGCAGTTATGAGGGATACACTGAAGCTTTCTTT. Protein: CASSYEGYTEAFF.

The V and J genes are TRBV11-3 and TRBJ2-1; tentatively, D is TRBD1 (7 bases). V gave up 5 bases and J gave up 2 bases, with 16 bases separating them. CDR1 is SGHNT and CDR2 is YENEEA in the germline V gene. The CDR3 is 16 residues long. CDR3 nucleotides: TGTGCCAGCAGCCCGGAGGGTACAGGGGCCTACAATGAGCAGTTCTTC. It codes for CASSPEGTGAYNEQFF.

The CDR3 spells CASSLVPESDEQFF. CDR3 in DNA: TGTGCCAGCAGCTTAGTACCGGAGTCGGATGAGCAGTTCTTC. This chain uses TRBV5-5 with TRBJ2-1; D not certain. The CDR3 is made up of 14 amino acids. V was shortened by 2 bases and J by 8 bases, with 14 bases between the two germline ends. CDR1 is SGHKS, CDR2 YYEKEE, per germline (reference sequence).

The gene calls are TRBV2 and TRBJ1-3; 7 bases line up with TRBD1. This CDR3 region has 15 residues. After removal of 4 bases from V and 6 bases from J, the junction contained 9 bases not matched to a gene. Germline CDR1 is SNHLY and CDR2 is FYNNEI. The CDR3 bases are TGTGCCAGCAGTGGCCGTCCAGGGGGTGAAAACACCATATATTTT. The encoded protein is CASSGRPGGENTIYF.

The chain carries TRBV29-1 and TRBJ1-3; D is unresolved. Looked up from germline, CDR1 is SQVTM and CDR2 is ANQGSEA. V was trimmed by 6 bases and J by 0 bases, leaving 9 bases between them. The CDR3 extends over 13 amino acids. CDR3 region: CSVGVGSGNTIYF. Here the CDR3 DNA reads TGCAGCGTCGGGGTGGGCTCTGGAAACACCATATATTTT. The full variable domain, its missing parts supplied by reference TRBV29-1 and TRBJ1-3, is SAVISQKPSRDICQRGTSLTIQCQVDSQVTMMFWYRQQPGQSLTLIATANQGSEATYESGFVIDKFPISRPNLTFSTLTVSNMSPEDSSIYLCSVGVGSGNTIYFGEGSWLTVV.

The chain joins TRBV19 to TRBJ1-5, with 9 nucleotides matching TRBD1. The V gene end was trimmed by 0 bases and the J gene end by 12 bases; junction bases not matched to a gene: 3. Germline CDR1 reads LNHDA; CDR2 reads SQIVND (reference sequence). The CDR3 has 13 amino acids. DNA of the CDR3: TGTGCCAGTAGTATAGAAGGGACAGGGCTCCAGCATTTT. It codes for CASSIEGTGLQHF.

CDR3 amino acids: CSASFVLQTQYF. In nucleotides, the CDR3 is TGCAGTGCTAGTTTTGTTCTTCAGACCCAGTACTTC. The J gene is TRBJ2-5, the V gene TRBV20-1; D remains unclear. CDR1 and CDR2 (germline): DFQATT, SNEGSKA (reference sequence). The CDR3 loop spans 12 amino acids. Trimming pared 3 bases from V and 6 bases from J, leaving 11 bases between.

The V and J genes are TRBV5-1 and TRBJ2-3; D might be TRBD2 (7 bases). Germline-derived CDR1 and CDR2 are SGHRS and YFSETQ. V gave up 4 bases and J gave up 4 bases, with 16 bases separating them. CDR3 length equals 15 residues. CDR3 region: CASSEAGRGADTQYF. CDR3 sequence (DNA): TGCGCCAGCAGCGAGGCGGGGAGGGGGGCAGATACGCAGTATTTT.

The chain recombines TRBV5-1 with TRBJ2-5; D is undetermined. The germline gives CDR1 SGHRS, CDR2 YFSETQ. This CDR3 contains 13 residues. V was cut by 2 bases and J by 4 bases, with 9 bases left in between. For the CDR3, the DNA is TGCGCCAGCAGCTTACAACAAAGAGAGACCCAGTACTTC. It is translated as CASSLQQRETQYF.

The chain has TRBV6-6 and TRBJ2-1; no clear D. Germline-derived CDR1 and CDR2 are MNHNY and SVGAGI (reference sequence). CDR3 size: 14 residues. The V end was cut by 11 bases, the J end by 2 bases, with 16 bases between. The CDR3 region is CAGSLGSTYNEQFF. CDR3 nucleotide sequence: TGTGCCGGAAGCCTGGGCAGTACCTACAATGAGCAGTTCTTC.

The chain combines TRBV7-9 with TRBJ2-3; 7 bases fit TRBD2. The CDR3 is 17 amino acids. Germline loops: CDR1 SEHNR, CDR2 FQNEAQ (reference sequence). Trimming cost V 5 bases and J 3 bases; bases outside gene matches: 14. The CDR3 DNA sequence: TGTGCCAGCAGCCCGGCAGAGGCCGGGAGGAGAACAGATACGCAGTATTTT. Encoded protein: CASSPAEAGRRTDTQYF.

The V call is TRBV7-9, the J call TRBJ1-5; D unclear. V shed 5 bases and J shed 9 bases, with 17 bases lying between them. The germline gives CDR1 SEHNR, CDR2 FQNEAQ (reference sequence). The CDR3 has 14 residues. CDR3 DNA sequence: TGTGCCAGCAGCCCTGCCGGGGAATGGGGGCCCCAGCATTTT. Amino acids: CASSPAGEWGPQHF.

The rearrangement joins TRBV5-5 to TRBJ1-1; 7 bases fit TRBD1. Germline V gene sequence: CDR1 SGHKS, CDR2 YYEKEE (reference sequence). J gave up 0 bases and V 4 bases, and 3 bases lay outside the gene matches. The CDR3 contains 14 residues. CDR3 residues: CASSTGQMNTEAFF. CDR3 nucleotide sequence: TGTGCCAGCAGCACGGGACAGATGAACACTGAAGCTTTCTTT.

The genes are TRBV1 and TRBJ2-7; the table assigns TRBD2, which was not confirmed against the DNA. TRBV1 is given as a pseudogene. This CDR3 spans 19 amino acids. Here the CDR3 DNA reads TGCACCAGCAGCCAAGCATGTCTCCCGGGGCGGGAGGGTTCCTACGAGCAGTACTTC. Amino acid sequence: CTSSQACLPGREGSYEQYF.

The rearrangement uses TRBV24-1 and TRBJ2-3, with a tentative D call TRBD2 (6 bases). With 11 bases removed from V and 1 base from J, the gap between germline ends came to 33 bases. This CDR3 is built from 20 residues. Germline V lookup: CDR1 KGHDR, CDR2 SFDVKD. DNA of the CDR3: TGTGCCATCGCCATCGGGGAGGACCGGGAGACTGCCTTCCGCACAGATACGCAGTATTTT. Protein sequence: CAIAIGEDRETAFRTDTQYF.

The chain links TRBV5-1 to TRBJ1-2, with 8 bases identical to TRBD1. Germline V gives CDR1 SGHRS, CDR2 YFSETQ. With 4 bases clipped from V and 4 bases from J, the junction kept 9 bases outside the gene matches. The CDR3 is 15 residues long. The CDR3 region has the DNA TGCGCCAGCAGCCCCGCAGGGGGCGCGATCTATGGCTACACCTTC. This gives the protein CASSPAGGAIYGYTF.